This TCR beta chain was identified during a study of T cell clonotyping in hematopoietic cell transplantation. Assay: immunoSEQ multiplex PCR; the TCRdb copy retains only in-frame clones and omits some. The data contain approximately 26,000 clones, 85% to 95% of them seen just once; the ten biggest clones take up about 2.3%. In germline, CDR1 is GTSNPN, CDR2 SVGIG (reference sequence). The V end lost 7 bases, the J end lost 8 bases, and 15 bases lay between the germline ends. This CDR3 is built from 13 residues. This sample's time point: recipient sample about 28 days before transplant, after cytoreduction.

The sample here was peripheral blood mononuclear cells, taken before stem cell transplant. V is TRBV30 and J is TRBJ1-6; D may be TRBD1 (6 bases). This clonotype originated in a man between 50 and 59 years old with acute myeloid leukemia. Some clones in this sample may be carry-over from other donors' samples. The CDR3 nucleotides read TGTGCCTTCACGGAGGGGGTTTATTCACCCCTCCACTTT. This codes for CAFTEGVYSPLHF.